The 22 T cell receptor beta chains below all came from one sample that was sequenced in a study of cytotoxic CD8 clonotypes in ibrutinib-treated CLL. Sequenced by immunoSEQ multiplex PCR; TCRdb stores in-frame clones only, minus some. The sample lists approximately 70,000 clones; 70% to 90% were seen once. The specimen comprised PBMCs, sampled at disease progression, from a patient treated with ibrutinib. These receptors all come from a human donor with chronic lymphocytic leukemia.

CDR3 region: CASSLDRVSSAGYTF. As DNA, the CDR3 is TGCGCCAGCAGCTTAGACAGGGTATCGTCGGCTGGCTACACCTTC. This chain joins TRBV5-1 and TRBJ1-2, with 7 bases lining up with TRBD1. This CDR3 region has 15 residues. V lost 2 bases and J lost 7; bases outside the gene matches: 11. Germline assignment: CDR1 SGHRS and CDR2 YFSETQ. The complete variable domain, with remaining parts taken from reference TRBV5-1 and TRBJ1-2, reads KAGVTQTPRYLIKTRGQQVTLSCSPISGHRSVSWYQQTPGQGLQFLFEYFSETQRNKGNFPGRFSGRQFSNSRSEMNVSTLELGDSALYLCASSLDRVSSAGYTFGSGTRLTVV.

This sequence joins TRBV2 and TRBJ2-7, with 10 bases matching TRBD2. The ends lost 8 bases at V and 5 bases at J; junction bases unmatched: 12. CDR1 and CDR2 (germline): SNHLY, FYNNEI. The CDR3 length is 15 residues. CDR3 sequence: CASGREAGGPDEQYF. CDR3 DNA: TGTGCCAGCGGGCGGGAAGCGGGGGGGCCCGACGAGCAGTACTTC.

CDR3 in amino acids: CAISDQTRNYGYTF. The CDR3 bases are TGTGCCATCAGTGACCAGACACGGAACTATGGCTACACCTTC. The V and J genes are TRBV10-3 and TRBJ1-2; D not certain. The CDR3 contains 14 residues. Trimming took off 3 bases at V and 2 bases at J, with 10 bases between the two ends. The germline CDR1 and CDR2 sequences are ENHRY and SYGVKD.

V is TRBV4-1 and J is TRBJ2-1; 9 nucleotides line up with TRBD2. With 1 base clipped from V and 0 bases from J, the junction kept 13 bases outside the gene matches. The CDR3 sequence is 20 residues long. CDR1 and CDR2 (germline): MGHRA, YSYEKL. The CDR3 loop is CASSQAGRWREGSSYNEQFF. The CDR3, as DNA: TGCGCCAGCAGCCAAGCCGGCAGATGGCGGGAGGGGAGCTCCTACAATGAGCAGTTCTTC.

This clone was recorded once. The chain carries TRBV6-1 and TRBJ2-5; D is unresolved. The CDR3 sequence is 11 residues long. Per germline, CDR1 MNHNS and CDR2 SASEGT. Trimming stripped 4 bases from V and 9 bases from J, with 9 bases between. CDR3 sequence reads: CASSGDTAQYF. CDR3 nucleotides: TGTGCCAGCAGTGGCGATACGGCCCAGTACTTC.

This chain links TRBV30 with TRBJ2-7; D may be TRBD2 (6 bases). The CDR3 is made up of 11 amino acids. V lost 4 bases and J 6 bases, leaving 10 bases between the germline ends. CDR1 and CDR2 (germline): GTSNPN, SVGIG (reference sequence). The CDR3, as DNA: TGTGCCTGGACCCTGGGGGGCGAGCAGTACTTC. This translates into CAWTLGGEQYF.

This clone was recorded once. The gene calls are TRBV5-1 and TRBJ1-1, with D tentatively TRBD1 (5 bases). The germline V gene encodes CDR1 SGHRS and CDR2 YFSETQ. This CDR3 has 15 residues. Deletions cut 0 bases from V and 3 bases from J, with 12 bases between. This chain's CDR3 is CASSLGPGLDTEAFF. The CDR3 DNA sequence: TGCGCCAGCAGCTTGGGACCAGGGTTGGACACTGAAGCTTTCTTT. Full variable domain (missing parts from reference TRBV5-1 and TRBJ1-1): KAGVTQTPRYLIKTRGQQVTLSCSPISGHRSVSWYQQTPGQGLQFLFEYFSETQRNKGNFPGRFSGRQFSNSRSEMNVSTLELGDSALYLCASSLGPGLDTEAFFGQGTRLTVV.

This sequence joins TRBV5-1 and TRBJ2-7; tentatively, D is TRBD2 (6 bases). The CDR3 runs to 14 residues. The germline gives CDR1 SGHRS, CDR2 YFSETQ. Between the trimmed V and J ends, which lost 0 bases and 7 bases, there was a span of 14 bases. The CDR3 here is CASSLVDSGGEQYF. For the CDR3, the DNA is TGCGCCAGCAGCTTGGTGGACTCCGGAGGGGAGCAGTACTTC.

This chain uses TRBV7-6 with TRBJ2-7; possibly TRBD1 or TRBD2 for D (5 bases each). Germline CDR1 reads SGHVS; CDR2 reads FNYEAQ. Trimming took off 5 bases at V and 7 bases at J, with 9 bases between the two ends. This CDR3 is 11 amino acids long. The CDR3 coding sequence is TGTGCCAGCAGCAGATGGGGGGAGCAGTACTTC. Amino acids: CASSRWGEQYF.

The chain is built from TRBV5-1 and TRBJ2-5; D is unclear. Trimming left V 4 bases short and J 3 bases short, with 4 bases between. This CDR3 comprises 11 residues. Germline values: CDR1 SGHRS, CDR2 YFSETQ. The CDR3 protein is CASSGEETQYF. CDR3 DNA sequence: TGCGCCAGCAGCGGAGAAGAGACCCAGTACTTC.

V usage is TRBV5-1 and J usage is TRBJ2-2; TRBD2 aligns across 9 bases. CDR1 and CDR2 (germline): SGHRS, YFSETQ. The CDR3 extends over 19 amino acids. With V trimmed by 0 bases and J by 0 bases, 9 bases remained unmatched. The CDR3 bases are TGCGCCAGCAGCTTGGCCGATGGCCTAGCGGGGACGAACACCGGGGAGCTGTTTTTT. Residues: CASSLADGLAGTNTGELFF.

The chain links TRBV18 to TRBJ2-2; 7 nucleotides align to TRBD2. CDR3 length: 17 residues. The germline V gene encodes CDR1 KGHSH and CDR2 LQKENI. The trim removed 4 bases at V and 2 bases at J, leaving 10 bases unmatched. The CDR3, as DNA: TGTGCCAGCTCACTCCTAAGGCGGGACTATAACACCGGGGAGCTGTTTTTT. Translation: CASSLLRRDYNTGELFF.

V and J are TRBV27 and TRBJ2-3, with D perhaps TRBD2 (6 bases). V dropped 3 bases and J dropped 0 bases, with 10 bases sitting between them. Germline CDR1 is MNHEY and CDR2 is SMNVEV (reference sequence). The CDR3 is made up of 15 amino acids. The CDR3 nucleotides are TGTGCCAGCAGTTTGGGAGGCAGAAGCACAGATACGCAGTATTTT. Its translation: CASSLGGRSTDTQYF.

This clone appeared a few times. The chain is built from TRBV11-2 and TRBJ1-2; 10 positions agree with TRBD1. The CDR3 is 13 amino acids. From germline, CDR1 is SGHAT and CDR2 FQNNGV. V lost 5 bases and J lost 8; bases outside the gene matches: 5. The CDR3 coding sequence is TGTGCCAGCAGCCGAGACAGGGGGCAAGGCTACACCTTC. It translates to CASSRDRGQGYTF. Looking up the rest from reference TRBV11-2 and TRBJ1-2 gives the full variable domain: EAGVAQSPRYKIIEKRQSVAFWCNPISGHATLYWYQQILGQGPKLLIQFQNNGVVDDSQLPKDRFSAERLKGVDSTLKIQPAKLEDSAVYLCASSRDRGQGYTFGSGTRLTVV.

The chain recombines TRBV30 with TRBJ1-5; 7 bases align to TRBD1. V lost 5 bases and J lost 5; bases outside the gene matches: 9. CDR3 length: 14 residues. Germline V gene sequence: CDR1 GTSNPN, CDR2 SVGIG (reference sequence). CDR3 protein: CAWAKQGFDQPQHF. CDR3 coding DNA: TGTGCCTGGGCGAAACAGGGGTTTGATCAGCCCCAGCATTTT.

The chain is built from TRBV2 and TRBJ1-5; D gene uncertain. V lost 2 bases and J lost 3, with 5 bases in between. Per the germline V gene, CDR1 is SNHLY and CDR2 is FYNNEI. The CDR3 length is 13 residues. The CDR3 reads CASSEWVNQPQHF. The CDR3 nucleotides are TGTGCCAGCAGTGAATGGGTCAATCAGCCCCAGCATTTT.

The chain is built from TRBV29-1 and TRBJ2-1; 15 bases agree with TRBD2. The CDR3 covers 20 residues. Germline CDR1 is SQVTM and CDR2 is ANQGSEA. V lost 7 bases to trimming and J lost 5 bases; unmatched junction nucleotides: 21. The CDR3 DNA is TGCAGCGCCCTACTGAGGACTAGCGGGGGGGCCAGTATTAGAGACAATGAGCAGTTCTTC. The encoded protein is CSALLRTSGGASIRDNEQFF.

V is TRBV5-4 and J is TRBJ2-5, with TRBD2 matching over 8 bases. Trimming took 4 bases from V and 7 from J; bases not matched to a gene: 12. The CDR3 runs to 15 residues. Germline-derived CDR1 and CDR2 are SGHNT and YYREEE (reference sequence). CDR3 residues: CASSPSAGDGGTQYF. The CDR3 bases are TGTGCCAGCAGCCCGTCAGCGGGAGACGGGGGGACCCAGTACTTC.

The chain carries TRBV28 and TRBJ2-7, with D perhaps TRBD1 (6 bases). The CDR3 loop spans 17 amino acids. Germline values: CDR1 MDHEN, CDR2 SYDVKM. Trimming stripped 6 bases from V and 2 bases from J, with 23 bases between. In nucleotides, the CDR3 is TGTGCCAGCAGCAATACTTACCGACAGGCGAACCCCTACGAGCAGTACTTC. Translation gives CASSNTYRQANPYEQYF.

The gene calls are TRBV18 and TRBJ1-1; tentatively, D is TRBD1 (5 bases). Germline V gene data show CDR1 as KGHSH and CDR2 as LQKENI. The CDR3 loop spans 12 amino acids. Trimming pared 6 bases from V and 7 bases from J, leaving 12 bases between. The CDR3 loop is CASSTGQGEAFF. CDR3 nucleotides: TGTGCCAGCTCCACGGGGCAGGGTGAAGCTTTCTTT.

The V call is TRBV7-2, the J call TRBJ2-5; 11 bases match TRBD1. The CDR3 runs to 14 residues. The germline CDR1 and CDR2 sequences are SGHTA and FQGNSA. The V gene end was trimmed by 5 bases and the J gene end by 5 bases; junction bases not matched to a gene: 4. The CDR3 sequence is CASSRDRGLETQYF. CDR3 bases: TGTGCCAGCAGCCGGGACAGGGGGTTGGAGACCCAGTACTTC. The complete variable domain, with remaining parts taken from reference TRBV7-2 and TRBJ2-5, reads GAGVSQSPSNKVTEKGKDVELRCDPISGHTALYWYRQSLGQGLEFLIYFQGNSAPDKSGLPSDRFSAERTGGSVSTLTIQRTQQEDSAVYLCASSRDRGLETQYFGPGTRLLVL.

This rearrangement joins TRBV25-1 to TRBJ2-1, with TRBD1 matching over 9 bases. This CDR3 contains 15 residues. Germline CDR1 reads MGHDK; CDR2 reads SYGVNS. V shed 4 bases, J shed 7 bases, and the junction held 8 bases outside the gene matches. CDR3 bases: TGTGCCAGCAGTGTCGCCGGGACAGGGTCGAATGAGCAGTTCTTC. It specifies CASSVAGTGSNEQFF.